Listed here are 29 T cell receptor beta chains from one sample, sequenced in a study of spatial heterogeneity in lung cancer. Broader study findings: How many expanded intratumoral alpha and beta TCRs were present tracked the tumor mutation count, which was a count of nonsynonymous mutations.

Time point given: sample taken at primary tumor resection. TCRdb fed the 5' RACE reads into MiXCR, producing one record per CDR3 protein. Among about 16,000 distinct CDR3 sequences listed, 6% to 7% were seen once. No antigen is known for these receptors. Sequencing used lung tumor tissue, obtained at surgery. The receptors come from a female donor with early-stage non-small cell lung cancer.

This clonotype has ten or more counts. As an off-target read in a library built for alpha chains, this beta chain has a frequency of little significance. V gene TRBV11-2 combines with J gene TRBJ2-5; D call uncertain. Germline V CDR1 and CDR2: SGHAT, FQNNGV. V shed 3 bases and J shed 5 bases, with 10 bases lying between them. The CDR3 totals 13 residues. CDR3 in DNA: TGTGCCAGCAGCTTCAATAGCTGGGAGACCCAGTACTTC. Residues: CASSFNSWETQYF.

Comment on this clonotype: As an off-target read in a library built for alpha chains, this beta chain has a frequency of little significance. This chain links TRBV7-2 with TRBJ1-4; 8 bases are a match to TRBD1. The length of the CDR3 is 16 residues. Trimming took 1 base from V and 6 from J; bases not matched to a gene: 7. The germline gives CDR1 SGHTA, CDR2 FQGNSA. The CDR3 DNA follows: TGTGCCAGCAGCTTAGATTGGGCAGGGGGCGATGAAAAACTGTTTTTT. It yields the protein CASSLDWAGGDEKLFF.

This clonotype showed up many times. The library was prepared for alpha chains; this beta chain is a stray read, so its frequency means little. V usage is TRBV7-2 and J usage is TRBJ1-1; D is perhaps TRBD1 (5 bases). V was pared by 3 bases and J by 5 bases, with 10 bases between. From germline, CDR1 is SGHTA and CDR2 FQGNSA. The CDR3 is made up of 13 amino acids. In nucleotides, the CDR3 is TGTGCCAGCAGCTTGTACAGGTGGACTGAAGCTTTCTTT. It codes for CASSLYRWTEAFF. Looking up the rest from reference TRBV7-2 and TRBJ1-1 gives the full variable domain: GAGVSQSPSNKVTEKGKDVELRCDPISGHTALYWYRQSLGQGLEFLIYFQGNSAPDKSGLPSDRFSAERTGGSVSTLTIQRTQQEDSAVYLCASSLYRWTEAFFGQGTRLTVV.

About this clonotype: The library was built for alpha chains, so this beta chain is an off-target read and its size means little. The V call is TRBV28, the J call TRBJ2-5, with a tentative D call TRBD2 (8 bases). This CDR3 has 15 amino acids. Trimming took off 10 bases at V and 2 bases at J, with 20 bases between the two ends. Per the germline V gene, CDR1 is MDHEN and CDR2 is SYDVKM. This chain's CDR3 is CATEGGGGRQETQYF. CDR3 DNA: TGTGCCACCGAAGGGGGCGGGGGGCGACAAGAGACCCAGTACTTC.

This clonotype was found many times. This beta chain lies outside the target of a library built for alpha chains; its clone size means little. The chain employs TRBV18 and TRBJ2-1, with D tentatively TRBD1 (6 bases). The CDR3 runs 13 residues. Deletions cut 5 bases from V and 2 bases from J, with 7 bases between. Looked up from germline, CDR1 is KGHSH and CDR2 is LQKENI. The CDR3 sequence is CASSGGAYNEQFF. CDR3 coding DNA: TGTGCCAGCTCAGGGGGCGCCTACAATGAGCAGTTCTTC.

This clonotype was found many times. This beta chain is an unintended read in a library built for alpha chains; its size means little. The chain has TRBV7-2 and TRBJ1-6; 7 nucleotides line up with TRBD1. The ends lost 5 bases at V and 1 base at J; junction bases unmatched: 2. The CDR3 totals 15 residues. Germline V CDR1 and CDR2: SGHTA, FQGNSA. CDR3 in amino acids: CASSLDRSYNSPLHF. The CDR3 nucleotides are TGTGCCAGCAGCCTGGACAGGTCCTATAATTCACCCCTCCACTTT.

This clonotype appeared many times. Since it is a stray read in a library aimed at alpha chains, this beta chain has a size that is not meaningful. The chain joins TRBV6-2 or TRBV6-3 to TRBJ1-5, with no clear D. Trimming stripped 2 bases from V and 1 base from J, with 6 bases between. CDR3 size: 14 residues. Germline V CDR1 and CDR2: MNHEY, SVGEGT. The CDR3 DNA is TGTGCCAGCAGTTACACGGGAAGCAATCAGCCCCAGCATTTT. It codes for CASSYTGSNQPQHF.

This clonotype was detected ten times or more. This beta chain lies outside the target of a library built for alpha chains; its clone size means little. V usage is TRBV5-6 and J usage is TRBJ1-3; 7 positions match TRBD1. This CDR3 contains 14 residues. CDR1 is SGHDT, CDR2 YYEEEE, per germline. Trimming took 3 bases from V and 2 from J; bases not matched to a gene: 2. Written as DNA, the CDR3 is TGTGCCAGCAGCTCAACAGGGGCTGGAAACACCATATATTTT. Protein product: CASSSTGAGNTIYF.

This clonotype has ten or more counts. This beta chain slipped into a library made for alpha chains as a stray read, so its size is not meaningful. V is TRBV3-1 and J is TRBJ1-1; D gene ambiguous. Germline V gene data show CDR1 as LGHDT and CDR2 as YNNKEL (reference sequence). This CDR3 contains 17 residues. V gave up 4 bases and J gave up 0 bases, with 18 bases separating them. In DNA, the CDR3 is TGTGCCAGCAGCCCTCTCACGACAAACACCATGAACACTGAAGCTTTCTTT. Its translation: CASSPLTTNTMNTEAFF. Variable domain in full (rest from reference TRBV3-1 and TRBJ1-1): DTAVSQTPKYLVTQMGNDKSIKCEQNLGHDTMYWYKQDSKKFLKIMFSYNNKELIINETVPNRFSPKSPDKAHLNLHINSLELGDSAVYFCASSPLTTNTMNTEAFFGQGTRLTVV.

Comments on this clonotype: This beta chain represents an off-target read in a library built for alpha chains; its size is of limited meaning. The chain has TRBV29-1 and TRBJ1-5; 9 bases fit TRBD1. The length of the CDR3 is 15 residues. CDR1 is SQVTM, CDR2 ANQGSEA, per germline. With V trimmed by 5 bases and J by 5 bases, 10 bases remained unmatched. The CDR3 spells CSVPGTGPLDQPQHF. CDR3 sequence (DNA): TGCAGCGTTCCGGGGACAGGGCCCCTTGATCAGCCCCAGCATTTT.

This clonotype has ten or more counts. This beta chain appears as a stray read in a library generated for alpha chains; its size is not informative. The chain couples TRBV19 to TRBJ1-5; D unclear. Per the germline V gene, CDR1 is LNHDA and CDR2 is SQIVND (reference sequence). This CDR3 region has 14 residues. Between the trimmed V and J ends, which lost 5 bases and 2 bases, there was a span of 10 bases. The CDR3 sequence is CASSPPGGNQPQHF. The CDR3 nucleotides are TGTGCCAGTAGTCCCCCCGGGGGCAATCAGCCCCAGCATTTT.

This clonotype was detected many times. Within a library made for alpha chains, this beta chain is off target, and its count is uninformative. The chain employs TRBV9 and TRBJ1-4; no clear D gene. The germline V gene encodes CDR1 SGDLS and CDR2 YYNGEE. V lost 4 bases, J lost 7 bases, and 11 bases lay in between. This CDR3 comprises 13 residues. The CDR3 DNA is TGTGCCAGCAGCCTTTGGCCAGGTGAAAAACTGTTTTTT. Translated, it gives CASSLWPGEKLFF.

This clonotype appeared many times. Being off target in a library aimed at alpha chains, this beta chain has a size of little meaning. The rearrangement joins TRBV18 to TRBJ1-1, with TRBD1 matching 9 bases. Germline-derived CDR1 and CDR2 are KGHSH and LQKENI. The V gene end was trimmed by 3 bases and the J gene end by 5 bases; junction bases not matched to a gene: 13. The CDR3 totals 17 residues. The CDR3 spells CASSPLPPGQGRTEAFF. In DNA, the CDR3 is TGTGCCAGCTCACCGCTACCTCCGGGACAGGGACGGACTGAAGCTTTCTTT.

This clonotype was counted many times. Because this beta chain is a stray read in a library intended to capture alpha chains, its abundance should not be given much weight. The J gene is TRBJ1-3, the V gene TRBV7-9; possibly TRBD1 for D (5 bases). Trimming took off 8 bases at V and 4 bases at J, with 15 bases between the two ends. The length of the CDR3 is 14 residues. Looked up from germline, CDR1 is SEHNR and CDR2 is FQNEAQ (reference sequence). The CDR3 nucleotides are TGTGCCAGCGGACACCGGGCAGGCGGAAACACCATATATTTT. It translates to CASGHRAGGNTIYF.

This clonotype appeared many times. This beta chain came through as a stray read in a library set up for alpha chains, and its size says little. V and J are TRBV12-3 or TRBV12-4 and TRBJ2-1, with 8 positions matching TRBD1. CDR3 length: 15 residues. Trimming at V came to 5 bases and at J to 0 bases, leaving 3 bases not matched to a gene. DNA of the CDR3: TGTGCCAGCAGTAGGACAGGGAGCTCCTACAATGAGCAGTTCTTC. As protein: CASSRTGSSYNEQFF.

By sample share, this clonotype is medium-sized. Found in a library prepared for alpha chains, this beta chain is an off-target read, and its abundance has little meaning. The chain recombines TRBV28 with TRBJ1-5; no clear D. Germline V gene lookup returns CDR1 MDHEN and CDR2 SYDVKM. V shed 6 bases and J shed 0 bases, with 6 bases lying between them. The CDR3 extends over 13 amino acids. CDR3 sequence reads: CASSRDSNQPQHF. The CDR3 DNA sequence: TGTGCCAGCAGCCGCGATAGCAATCAGCCCCAGCATTTT.

This clonotype was seen only a few times. This beta chain is off target for a library built for alpha chains, so its abundance means little. The V gene is TRBV25-1, the J gene TRBJ1-4, with D perhaps matching TRBD1 (6 bases). The CDR3 is 15 residues long. Trimming removed 0 bases at V and 1 base at J, with 6 bases between. Germline V gene lookup returns CDR1 MGHDK and CDR2 SYGVNS. The CDR3 protein is CASSEYRGTNEKLFF. The CDR3, as DNA: TGTGCCAGCAGTGAATACAGGGGAACTAATGAAAAACTGTTTTTT. Complete variable domain (other parts from reference TRBV25-1 and TRBJ1-4): EADIYQTPRYLVIGTGKKITLECSQTMGHDKMYWYQQDPGMELHLIHYSYGVNSTEKGDLSSESTVSRIRTEHFPLTLESARPSHTSQYLCASSEYRGTNEKLFFGSGTQLSVL.

This clonotype was recorded many times. Because this beta chain is a stray read in a library intended to capture alpha chains, its abundance should not be given much weight. The J gene is TRBJ2-7, the V gene TRBV12-3 or TRBV12-4; a possible D gene is TRBD1 (6 bases). Deletions cut 6 bases from V and 3 bases from J, with 12 bases between. This CDR3 is 13 amino acids long. The CDR3: CASSKQGNYEQYF. DNA for the CDR3: TGTGCCAGCAGCAAACAGGGTAACTACGAGCAGTACTTC.

This clonotype was detected ten times or more. In a library made to pick up alpha chains, this beta chain is a stray read with a size that means little. The chain employs TRBV11-2 and TRBJ2-1; TRBD2 aligns across 8 bases. Germline trimming cut 10 bases from V and 7 bases from J; bases unmatched to any gene: 6. The CDR3 has 12 amino acids. Germline values: CDR1 SGHAT, CDR2 FQNNGV. The CDR3: CATLAGVNEQFF. The CDR3 DNA reads as TGTGCCACCCTAGCGGGTGTGAATGAGCAGTTCTTC.

This clonotype was counted at least ten times. A library made for alpha chains picked up this beta chain off target, so its size means little. The V call is TRBV4-2, the J call TRBJ1-6; D is undetermined. The V end was cut by 1 base, the J end by 7 bases, with 11 bases between. In germline, CDR1 is LGHNA, CDR2 YNFKEQ. The CDR3 sequence is 15 residues long. Written as DNA, the CDR3 is TGTGCCAGCAGCCAAGGGCTGGACGGAAATTCACCCCTCCACTTT. It codes for CASSQGLDGNSPLHF.

This clonotype showed up many times. As an off-target read in a library built for alpha chains, this beta chain has a frequency of little significance. The chain combines TRBV28 with TRBJ2-1, with 8 positions matching TRBD2. The length of the CDR3 is 14 residues. The V gene end was trimmed by 6 bases and the J gene end by 3 bases; junction bases not matched to a gene: 4. Germline V lookup: CDR1 MDHEN, CDR2 SYDVKM. CDR3 nucleotide sequence: TGTGCCAGCAGCCCGGGACTAGACTACAATGAGCAGTTCTTC. The encoded protein is CASSPGLDYNEQFF.

This clonotype was counted a few times. For a library built for alpha chains, this beta chain is a stray read; little rests on its size. The chain employs TRBV30 and TRBJ1-2, with 7 bases aligning to TRBD1. CDR1 GTSNPN and CDR2 SVGIG come from the germline V gene (reference sequence). J gave up 8 bases and V 0 bases, and 6 bases lay outside the gene matches. This CDR3 has 13 residues. CDR3 nucleotide sequence: TGTGCCTGGAGTGTACGGAGGGGGCTGGGCTACACCTTC. Its protein product is CAWSVRRGLGYTF.

This clonotype was detected only a few times. Because this beta chain is a stray read in a library intended to capture alpha chains, its abundance should not be given much weight. The V gene is TRBV13, the J gene TRBJ2-1; 15 bases match TRBD2. From germline, CDR1 is PRHDT and CDR2 FYEKMQ (reference sequence). This CDR3 is built from 19 residues. J lost 0 bases, V lost 5 bases, and 8 bases had no gene match. In DNA form, the CDR3 reads TGTGCCAGCAGCCAGGGACTAGCGGGGGGCCCGAGCTCCTACAATGAGCAGTTCTTC. Residues: CASSQGLAGGPSSYNEQFF. Variable domain in full (rest from reference TRBV13 and TRBJ2-1): AAGVIQSPRHLIKEKRETATLKCYPIPRHDTVYWYQQGPGQDPQFLISFYEKMQSDKGSIPDRFSAQQFSDYHSELNMSSLELGDSALYFCASSQGLAGGPSSYNEQFFGPGTRLTVL.

With regard to this clonotype: This beta chain turned up in a library designed for alpha chains; as an off-target read, its abundance says little. CDR3 loop: CASSLDAGADTQYF. The CDR3 DNA is TGCGCCAGCAGCTTGGACGCCGGGGCAGATACGCAGTATTTT. The chain has TRBV5-1 and TRBJ2-3; TRBD2 is a possible D gene (5 bases). The CDR3 covers 14 residues. V dropped 0 bases and J dropped 4 bases, with 9 bases sitting between them. Germline V lookup: CDR1 SGHRS, CDR2 YFSETQ.

Ten or more counts support this clonotype. This beta chain slipped into a library made for alpha chains as a stray read, so its size is not meaningful. The chain uses TRBV7-2 and TRBJ1-1, with D hard to call. The CDR3 totals 14 residues. Trimming removed 5 bases at V and 6 bases at J, with 16 bases between. Germline V CDR1 and CDR2: SGHTA, FQGNSA. CDR3 sequence reads: CASSLMRLGSEAFF. In DNA form, the CDR3 reads TGTGCCAGCAGCCTAATGCGGTTGGGGTCTGAAGCTTTCTTT.

This clonotype rates as medium-sized. A library prepared for alpha chains yielded this beta chain as an off-target read; its size is of little meaning. This chain uses TRBV21-1 with TRBJ2-5; the table's D gene call, TRBD1, was not cross checked with the DNA. TRBV21-1 is deemed a pseudogene. The CDR3 runs 16 residues. CDR3 sequence reads: CASSKYAGAGQETQYF. Written as DNA, the CDR3 is TGTGCCAGCAGCAAATATGCAGGGGCTGGCCAAGAGACCCAGTACTTC.

This clonotype was found many times. Being off target in a library aimed at alpha chains, this beta chain has a size of little meaning. The V and J genes are TRBV29-1 and TRBJ2-3; D remains unclear. The CDR3 is 13 residues long. With 6 bases removed from V and 1 base from J, the gap between germline ends came to 11 bases. Per germline, CDR1 SQVTM and CDR2 ANQGSEA. CDR3 region: CSVGVPGTDTQYF. The CDR3 bases are TGCAGCGTGGGCGTTCCGGGCACAGATACGCAGTATTTT.

This clonotype was observed many times. This beta chain is an off-target read within a library intended for alpha chains, so its frequency means little. V and J are TRBV4-1 and TRBJ1-1; a possible D gene is TRBD1 (5 bases). Germline lookup yields CDR1 MGHRA and CDR2 YSYEKL. The ends were cut back, 4 bases at V and 5 bases at J, with 17 bases in the middle. The CDR3 length is 15 residues. The CDR3 bases are TGCGCCAGCAGCCCCCGGGGGGTCCTCCGGACTGAAGCTTTCTTT. Protein: CASSPRGVLRTEAFF.

As for this clonotype: This clone may be a read error of a much larger clone one base away. No conserved phenylalanine or tryptophan ends this CDR3, so it is likely a read error. The library was designed around alpha chains, so this beta chain is a stray read whose abundance carries little weight. V and J are TRBV28 and TRBJ1-1; D gene uncertain. Trimming cost V 10 bases and J 7 bases, with 13 bases left between them. This CDR3 has 11 residues. CDR1 MDHEN and CDR2 SYDVKM come from the germline V gene. CDR3 sequence: CATRSVFEAFL. The CDR3 coding sequence is TGTGCCACCCGGTCTGTGTTTGAAGCTTTCCTT.